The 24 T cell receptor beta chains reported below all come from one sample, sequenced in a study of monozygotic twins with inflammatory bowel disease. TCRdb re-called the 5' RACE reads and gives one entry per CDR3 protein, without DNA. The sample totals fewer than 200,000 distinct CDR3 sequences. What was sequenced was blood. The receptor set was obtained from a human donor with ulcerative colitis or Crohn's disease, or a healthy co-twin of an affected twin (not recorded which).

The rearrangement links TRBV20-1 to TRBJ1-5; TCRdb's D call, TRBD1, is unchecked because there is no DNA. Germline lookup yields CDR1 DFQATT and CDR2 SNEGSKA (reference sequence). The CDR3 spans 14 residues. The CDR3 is CSATQGGGNQPQHF.

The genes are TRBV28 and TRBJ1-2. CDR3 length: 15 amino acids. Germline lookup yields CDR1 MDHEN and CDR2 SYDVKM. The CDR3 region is CASSLPSLAAHGYTF.

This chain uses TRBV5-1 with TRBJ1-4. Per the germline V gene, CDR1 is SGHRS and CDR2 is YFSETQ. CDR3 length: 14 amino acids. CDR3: CASSPHGSDEKLFF.

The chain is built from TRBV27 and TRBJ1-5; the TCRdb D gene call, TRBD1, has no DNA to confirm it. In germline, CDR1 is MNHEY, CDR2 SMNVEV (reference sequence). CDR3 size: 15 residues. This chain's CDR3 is CASSLGTAGNQPQHF.

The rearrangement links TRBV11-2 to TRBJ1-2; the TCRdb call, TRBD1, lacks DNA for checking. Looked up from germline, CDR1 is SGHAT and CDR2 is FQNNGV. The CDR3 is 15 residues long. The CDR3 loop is CASSLVSGETYGYTF.

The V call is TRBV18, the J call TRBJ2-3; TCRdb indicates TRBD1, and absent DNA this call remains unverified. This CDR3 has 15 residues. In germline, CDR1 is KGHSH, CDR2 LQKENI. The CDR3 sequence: CASSLRDTSTDTQYF.

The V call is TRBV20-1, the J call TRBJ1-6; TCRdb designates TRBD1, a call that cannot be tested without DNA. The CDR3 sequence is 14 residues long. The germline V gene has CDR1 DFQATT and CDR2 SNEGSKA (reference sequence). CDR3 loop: CSARGGTDSSPLHF.

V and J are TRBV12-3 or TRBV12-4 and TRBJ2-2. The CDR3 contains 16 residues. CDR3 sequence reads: CASSFKVAGNTGELFF.

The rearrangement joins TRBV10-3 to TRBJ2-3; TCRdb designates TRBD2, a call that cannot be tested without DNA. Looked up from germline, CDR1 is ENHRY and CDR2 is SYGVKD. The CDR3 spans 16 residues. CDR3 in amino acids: CAISESGGGPEDTQYF.

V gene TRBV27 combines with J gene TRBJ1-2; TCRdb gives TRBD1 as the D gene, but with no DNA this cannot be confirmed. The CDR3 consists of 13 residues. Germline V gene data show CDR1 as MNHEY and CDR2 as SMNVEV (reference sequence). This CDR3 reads CASTPGQGYGYTF.

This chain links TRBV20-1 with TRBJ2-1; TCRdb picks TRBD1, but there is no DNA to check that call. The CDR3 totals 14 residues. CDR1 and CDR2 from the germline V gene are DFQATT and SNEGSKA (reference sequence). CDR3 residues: CSASDRGRYNEQFF.

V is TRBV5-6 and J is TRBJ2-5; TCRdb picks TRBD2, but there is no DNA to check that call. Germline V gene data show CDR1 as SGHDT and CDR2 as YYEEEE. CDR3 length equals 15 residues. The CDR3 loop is CASSLVVGLQETQYF. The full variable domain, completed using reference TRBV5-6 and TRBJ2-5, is DAGVTQSPTHLIKTRGQQVTLRCSPKSGHDTVSWYQQALGQGPQFIFQYYEEEERQRGNFPDRFSGHQFPNYSSELNVNALLLGDSALYLCASSLVVGLQETQYFGPGTRLLVL.

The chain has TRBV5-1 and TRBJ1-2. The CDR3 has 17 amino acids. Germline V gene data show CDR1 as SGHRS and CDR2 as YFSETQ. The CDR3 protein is CASSFYAGTAGPGGYTF.

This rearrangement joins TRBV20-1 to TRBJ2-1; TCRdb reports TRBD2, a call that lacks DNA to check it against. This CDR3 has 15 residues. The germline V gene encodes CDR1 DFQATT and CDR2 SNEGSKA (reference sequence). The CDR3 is CSASGLAGGYNEQFF.

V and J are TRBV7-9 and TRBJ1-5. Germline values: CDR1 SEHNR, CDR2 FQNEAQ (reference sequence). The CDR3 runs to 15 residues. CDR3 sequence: CASSLGRHSNQPQHF.

Here the CDR3 reads CASSQAGTGVHLAKNIQYF. The chain has TRBV11-2 and TRBJ2-4; absent DNA, TCRdb's TRBD1 call cannot be checked. This CDR3 comprises 19 residues. Germline CDR1 reads SGHAT; CDR2 reads FQNNGV.

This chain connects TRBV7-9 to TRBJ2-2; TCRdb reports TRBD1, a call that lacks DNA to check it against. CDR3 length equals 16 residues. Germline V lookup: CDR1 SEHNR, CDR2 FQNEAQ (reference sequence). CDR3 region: CASSFSRQGRIGELFF.

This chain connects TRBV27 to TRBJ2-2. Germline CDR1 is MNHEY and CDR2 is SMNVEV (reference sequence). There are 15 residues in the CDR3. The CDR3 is CASSSQAANTGELFF.

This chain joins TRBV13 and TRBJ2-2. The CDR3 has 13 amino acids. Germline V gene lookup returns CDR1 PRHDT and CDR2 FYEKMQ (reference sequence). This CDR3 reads CASSFHEAGELFF.

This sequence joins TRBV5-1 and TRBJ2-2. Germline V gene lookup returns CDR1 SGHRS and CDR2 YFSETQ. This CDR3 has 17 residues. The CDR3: CASSFRVAAANTGELFF.

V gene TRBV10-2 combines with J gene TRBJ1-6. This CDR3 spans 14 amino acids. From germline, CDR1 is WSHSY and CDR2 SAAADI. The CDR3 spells CASTRGTYNSPLHF.

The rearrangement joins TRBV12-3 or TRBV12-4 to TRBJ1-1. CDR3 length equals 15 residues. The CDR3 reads CASSLGFQMNTEAFF.

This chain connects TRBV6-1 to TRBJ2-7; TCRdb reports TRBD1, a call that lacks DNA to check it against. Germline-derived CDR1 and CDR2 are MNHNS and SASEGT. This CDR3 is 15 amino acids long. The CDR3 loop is CASRGAQGRVYEQYF.

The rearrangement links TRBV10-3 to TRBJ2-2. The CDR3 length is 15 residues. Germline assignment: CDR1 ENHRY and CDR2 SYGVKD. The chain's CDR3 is CAIRPDARTTGELFF.